The sequence of this T cell receptor (beta chain) was determined in a study of blood T cell repertoires in COVID-19. Methods used by the authors: From reference gene primer amplification, estimates of nucleated cell counts were derived. Libraries were prepared by immunoSEQ multiplex PCR; TCRdb keeps only in-frame clonotypes and omits some of them. D and trimming were read from the DNA, whereas the V and J calls and clone size are those reported in that table. Of about 190,000 clones in the sample, about four fifths were seen once. The ends were cut back, 4 bases at V and 3 bases at J, with 15 bases in the middle. Germline V CDR1 and CDR2: WSHSY, SAAADI. The CDR3 totals 16 residues.

The sequencing input was PBMCs or T cells enriched from blood (not recorded which). The chain joins TRBV10-2 to TRBJ2-2; TRBD2 might be the D (6 bases). The source of this sequence is a woman aged 30 to 39 who had recovered from COVID-19. The DNA of the CDR3 is TGCGCCAGCAGTGGCTGGGCGGGGTTAGACACCGGGGAGCTGTTTTTT. As protein: CASSGWAGLDTGELFF.